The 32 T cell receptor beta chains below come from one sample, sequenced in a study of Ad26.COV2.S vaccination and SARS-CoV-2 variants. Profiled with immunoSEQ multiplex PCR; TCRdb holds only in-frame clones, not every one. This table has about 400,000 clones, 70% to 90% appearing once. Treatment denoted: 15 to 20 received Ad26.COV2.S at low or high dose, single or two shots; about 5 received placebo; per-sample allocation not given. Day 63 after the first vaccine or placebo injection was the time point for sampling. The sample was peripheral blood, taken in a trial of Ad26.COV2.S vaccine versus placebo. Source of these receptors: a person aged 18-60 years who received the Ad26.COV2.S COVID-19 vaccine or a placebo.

The CDR3 nucleotides read TGTGCCAGTAGTGATAAGGGGTTGGACAATCAGCCCCAGCATTTT. It specifies CASSDKGLDNQPQHF. The chain joins TRBV19 to TRBJ1-5; possibly TRBD1 for D (5 bases). Germline values: CDR1 LNHDA, CDR2 SQIVND (reference sequence). The CDR3 extends over 15 amino acids. Trimming pared 5 bases from V and 3 bases from J, leaving 14 bases between. The full variable domain, in which reference TRBV19 and TRBJ1-5 provide the parts outside the CDR3, is DGGITQSPKYLFRKEGQNVTLSCEQNLNHDAMYWYRQDPGQGLRLIYYSQIVNDFQKGDIAEGYSVSREKKESFPLTVTSAQKNPTAFYLCASSDKGLDNQPQHFGDGTRLSIL.

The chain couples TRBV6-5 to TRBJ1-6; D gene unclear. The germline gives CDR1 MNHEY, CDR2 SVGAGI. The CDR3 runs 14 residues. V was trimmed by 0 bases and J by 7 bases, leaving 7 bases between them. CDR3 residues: CASSYSNSNSPLHF. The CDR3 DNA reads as TGTGCCAGCAGTTACTCGAATTCCAATTCACCCCTCCACTTT.

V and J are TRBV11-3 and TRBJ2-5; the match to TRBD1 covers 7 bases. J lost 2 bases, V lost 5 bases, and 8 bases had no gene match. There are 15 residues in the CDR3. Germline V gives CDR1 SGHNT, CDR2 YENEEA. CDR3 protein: CASSIGTAQQETQYF. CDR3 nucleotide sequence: TGTGCCAGCAGCATCGGGACAGCGCAGCAAGAGACCCAGTACTTC.

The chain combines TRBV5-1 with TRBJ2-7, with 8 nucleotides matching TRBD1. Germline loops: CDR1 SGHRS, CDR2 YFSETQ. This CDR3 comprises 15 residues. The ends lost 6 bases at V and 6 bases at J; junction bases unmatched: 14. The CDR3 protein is CASTRVTQGEGEQYF. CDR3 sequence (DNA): TGCGCCAGCACCCGAGTAACACAGGGGGAAGGCGAGCAGTACTTC.

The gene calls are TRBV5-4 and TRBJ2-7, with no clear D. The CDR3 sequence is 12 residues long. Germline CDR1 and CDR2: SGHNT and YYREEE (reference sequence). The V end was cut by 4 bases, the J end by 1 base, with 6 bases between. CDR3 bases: TGTGCCAGCAGCCAATCTTCCTACGAGCAGTACTTC. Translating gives CASSQSSYEQYF. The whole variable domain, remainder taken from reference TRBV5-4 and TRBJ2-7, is ETGVTQSPTHLIKTRGQQVTLRCSSQSGHNTVSWYQQALGQGPQFIFQYYREEENGRGNFPPRFSGLQFPNYSSELNVNALELDDSALYLCASSQSSYEQYFGPGTRLTVT.

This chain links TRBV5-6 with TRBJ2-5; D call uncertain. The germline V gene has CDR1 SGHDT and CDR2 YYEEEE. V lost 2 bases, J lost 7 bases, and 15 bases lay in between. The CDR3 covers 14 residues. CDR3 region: CASSLSNSERTQYF. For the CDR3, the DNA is TGTGCCAGCAGCTTATCAAATTCCGAACGGACCCAGTACTTC.

This CDR3 reads CASSPGTGGSYEQYF. The CDR3 nucleotides read TGCGCCAGCAGCCCAGGGACAGGGGGCTCCTACGAGCAGTACTTC. The gene calls are TRBV5-1 and TRBJ2-7, with 11 bases that match TRBD1. V trimming: 4 bases; J trimming: 0 bases; junction bases outside the gene matches: 3. The CDR3 has 15 amino acids. Per germline, CDR1 SGHRS and CDR2 YFSETQ.

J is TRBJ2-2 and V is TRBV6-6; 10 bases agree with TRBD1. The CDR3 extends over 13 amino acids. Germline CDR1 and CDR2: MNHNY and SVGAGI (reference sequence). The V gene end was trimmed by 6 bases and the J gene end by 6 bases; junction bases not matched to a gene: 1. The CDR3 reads CASRGTGAGELFF. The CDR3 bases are TGTGCCAGCAGGGGGACAGGGGCCGGGGAGCTGTTTTTT.

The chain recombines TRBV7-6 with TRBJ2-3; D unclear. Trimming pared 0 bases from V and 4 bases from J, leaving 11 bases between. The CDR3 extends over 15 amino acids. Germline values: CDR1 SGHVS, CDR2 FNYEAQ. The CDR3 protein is CASSLADRRADTQYF. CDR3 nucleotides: TGTGCCAGCAGCTTAGCGGATCGTAGAGCAGATACGCAGTATTTT.

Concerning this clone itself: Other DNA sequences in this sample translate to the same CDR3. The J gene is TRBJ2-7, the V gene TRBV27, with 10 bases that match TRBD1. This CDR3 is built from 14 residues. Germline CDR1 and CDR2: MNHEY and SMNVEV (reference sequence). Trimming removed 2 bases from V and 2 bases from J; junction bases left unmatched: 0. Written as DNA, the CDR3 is TGTGCCAGCAGTTTAGGGACAGGGGCCTACGAGCAGTACTTC. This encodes CASSLGTGAYEQYF.

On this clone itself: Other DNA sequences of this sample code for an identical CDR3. Here the CDR3 DNA reads TGTGCCAGCAGCGTACGACCGTCCTACGAGCAGTACTTC. Translated: CASSVRPSYEQYF. The rearrangement uses TRBV9 and TRBJ2-7, with D unclear. The CDR3 covers 13 residues. V gave up 1 base and J gave up 1 base, with 6 bases separating them. Germline V gene lookup returns CDR1 SGDLS and CDR2 YYNGEE.

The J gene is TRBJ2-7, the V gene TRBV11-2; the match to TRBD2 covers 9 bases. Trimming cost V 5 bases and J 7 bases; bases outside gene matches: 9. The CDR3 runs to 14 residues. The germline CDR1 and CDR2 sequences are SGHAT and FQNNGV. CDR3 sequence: CASSAPGTSREQYF. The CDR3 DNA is TGTGCCAGCAGCGCGCCCGGGACTAGCCGAGAGCAGTACTTC.

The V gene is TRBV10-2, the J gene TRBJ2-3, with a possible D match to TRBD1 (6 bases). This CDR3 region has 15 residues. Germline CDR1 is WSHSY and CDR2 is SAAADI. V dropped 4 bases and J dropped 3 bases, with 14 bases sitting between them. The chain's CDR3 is CASSGSGAGTDTQYF. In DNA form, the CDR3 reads TGCGCCAGCAGTGGGTCAGGGGCCGGGACAGATACGCAGTATTTT.

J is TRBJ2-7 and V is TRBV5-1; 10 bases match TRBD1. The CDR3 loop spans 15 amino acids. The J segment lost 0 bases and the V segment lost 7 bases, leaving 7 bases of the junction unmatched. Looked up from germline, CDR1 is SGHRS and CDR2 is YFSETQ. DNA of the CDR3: TGCGCCAGCTACCTCGGGACAGGGGACTCCTACGAGCAGTACTTC. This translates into CASYLGTGDSYEQYF.

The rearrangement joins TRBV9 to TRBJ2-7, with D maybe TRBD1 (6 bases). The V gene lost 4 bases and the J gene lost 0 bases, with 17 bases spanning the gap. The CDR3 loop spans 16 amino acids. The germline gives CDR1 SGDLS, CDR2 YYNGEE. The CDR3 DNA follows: TGTGCCAGCAGCTACGGGTTGGGGGACAACTCCTACGAGCAGTACTTC. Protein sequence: CASSYGLGDNSYEQYF.

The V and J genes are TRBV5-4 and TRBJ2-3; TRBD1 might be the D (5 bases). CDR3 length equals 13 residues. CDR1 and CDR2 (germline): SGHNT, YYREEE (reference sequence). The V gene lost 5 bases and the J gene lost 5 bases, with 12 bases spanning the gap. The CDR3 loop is CASSPTTGDTQYF. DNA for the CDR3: TGTGCCAGCAGTCCCACTACAGGAGATACGCAGTATTTT.

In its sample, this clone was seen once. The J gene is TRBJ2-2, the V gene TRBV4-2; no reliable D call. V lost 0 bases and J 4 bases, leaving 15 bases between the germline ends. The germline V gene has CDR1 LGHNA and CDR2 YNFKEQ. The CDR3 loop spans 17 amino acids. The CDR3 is CASSQDLGSLTTGELFF. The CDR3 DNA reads TGTGCCAGCAGCCAAGATCTTGGTAGTCTTACCACCGGGGAGCTGTTTTTT.

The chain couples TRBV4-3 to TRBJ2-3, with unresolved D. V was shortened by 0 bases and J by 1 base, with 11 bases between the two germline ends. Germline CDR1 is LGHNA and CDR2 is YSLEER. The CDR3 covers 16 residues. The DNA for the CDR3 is TGCGCCAGCAGCCAAGAGGTCGGCACTGGCACAGATACGCAGTATTTT. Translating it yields CASSQEVGTGTDTQYF.

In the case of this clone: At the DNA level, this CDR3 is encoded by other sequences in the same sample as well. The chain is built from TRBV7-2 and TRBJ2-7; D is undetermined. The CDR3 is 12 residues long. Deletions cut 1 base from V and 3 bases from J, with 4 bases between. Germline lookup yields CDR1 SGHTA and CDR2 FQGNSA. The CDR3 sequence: CASSLGFYEQYF. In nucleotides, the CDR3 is TGTGCCAGCAGCTTAGGGTTCTACGAGCAGTACTTC.

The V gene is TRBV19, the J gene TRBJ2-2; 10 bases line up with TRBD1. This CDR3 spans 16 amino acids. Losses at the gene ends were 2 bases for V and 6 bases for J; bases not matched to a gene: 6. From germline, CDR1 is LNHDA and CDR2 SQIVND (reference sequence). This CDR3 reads CASSILRDRGPGELFF. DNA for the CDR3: TGTGCCAGTAGTATACTTCGAGACAGGGGGCCCGGGGAGCTGTTTTTT. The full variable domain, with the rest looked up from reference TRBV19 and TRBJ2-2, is DGGITQSPKYLFRKEGQNVTLSCEQNLNHDAMYWYRQDPGQGLRLIYYSQIVNDFQKGDIAEGYSVSREKKESFPLTVTSAQKNPTAFYLCASSILRDRGPGELFFGEGSRLTVL.

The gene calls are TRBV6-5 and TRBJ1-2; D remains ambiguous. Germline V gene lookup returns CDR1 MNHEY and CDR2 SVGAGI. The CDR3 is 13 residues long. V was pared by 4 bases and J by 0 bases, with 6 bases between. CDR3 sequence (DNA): TGTGCCAGCAGTTTGGGAGCTAACTATGGCTACACCTTC. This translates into CASSLGANYGYTF.

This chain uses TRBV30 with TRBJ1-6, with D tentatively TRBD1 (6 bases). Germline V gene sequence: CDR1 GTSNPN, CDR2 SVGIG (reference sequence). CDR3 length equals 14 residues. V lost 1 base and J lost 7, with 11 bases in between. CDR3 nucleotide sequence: TGTGCCTGGAGTGGACAGGTCCTAAATTCACCCCTCCACTTT. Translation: CAWSGQVLNSPLHF.

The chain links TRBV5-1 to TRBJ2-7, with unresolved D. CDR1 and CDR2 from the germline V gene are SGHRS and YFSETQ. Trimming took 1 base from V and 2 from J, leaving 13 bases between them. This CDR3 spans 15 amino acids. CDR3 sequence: CASSLSLSGTYEQYF. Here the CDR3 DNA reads TGCGCCAGCAGCTTGTCCCTGTCAGGTACCTACGAGCAGTACTTC.

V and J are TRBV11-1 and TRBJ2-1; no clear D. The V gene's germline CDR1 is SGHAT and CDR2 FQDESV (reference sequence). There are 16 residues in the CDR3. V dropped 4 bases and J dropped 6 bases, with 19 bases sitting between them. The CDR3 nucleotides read TGTGCCAGCAGCTCGGCTAGGGTGTCATCTAGCAATGAGCAGTTCTTC. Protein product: CASSSARVSSSNEQFF.

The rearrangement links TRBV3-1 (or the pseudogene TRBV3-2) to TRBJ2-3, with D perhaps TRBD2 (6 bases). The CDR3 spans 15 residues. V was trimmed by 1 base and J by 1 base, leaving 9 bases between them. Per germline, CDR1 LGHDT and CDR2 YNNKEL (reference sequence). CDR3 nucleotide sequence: TGTGCCAGCAGCCAAGTGGCGGGACGCACAGATACGCAGTATTTT. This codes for CASSQVAGRTDTQYF.

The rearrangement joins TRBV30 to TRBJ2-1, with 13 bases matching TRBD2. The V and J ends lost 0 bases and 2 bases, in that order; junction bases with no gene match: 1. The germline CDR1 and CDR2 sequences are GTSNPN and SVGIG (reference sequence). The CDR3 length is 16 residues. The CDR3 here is CAWSVGLAGAYNEQFF. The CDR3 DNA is TGTGCCTGGAGTGTAGGACTAGCGGGGGCCTACAATGAGCAGTTCTTC.

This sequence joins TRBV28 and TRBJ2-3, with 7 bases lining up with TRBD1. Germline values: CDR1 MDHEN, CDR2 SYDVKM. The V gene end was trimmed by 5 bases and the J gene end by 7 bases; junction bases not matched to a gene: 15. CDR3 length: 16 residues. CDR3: CASSPALGGAGNTQYF. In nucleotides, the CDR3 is TGTGCCAGCAGTCCGGCCTTAGGGGGCGCAGGGAATACGCAGTATTTT. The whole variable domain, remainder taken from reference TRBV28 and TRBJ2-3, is DVKVTQSSRYLVKRTGEKVFLECVQDMDHENMFWYRQDPGLGLRLIYFSYDVKMKEKGDIPEGYSVSREKKERFSLILESASTNQTSMYLCASSPALGGAGNTQYFGPGTRLTVL.

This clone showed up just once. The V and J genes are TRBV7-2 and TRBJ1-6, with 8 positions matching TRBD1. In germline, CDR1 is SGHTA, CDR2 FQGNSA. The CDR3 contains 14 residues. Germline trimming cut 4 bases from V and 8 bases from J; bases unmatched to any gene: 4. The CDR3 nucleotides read TGTGCCAGCAGCTCGATACAGGGGGATTCACCCCTCCACTTT. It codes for CASSSIQGDSPLHF.

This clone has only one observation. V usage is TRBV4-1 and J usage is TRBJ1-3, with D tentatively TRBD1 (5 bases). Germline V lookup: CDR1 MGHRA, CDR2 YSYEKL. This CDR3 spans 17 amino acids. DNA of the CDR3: TGCCCCCGCCGCCGGGGGGGAGTGGTACTCTCTGGAAACACCATATATTTT. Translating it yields CPRRRGGVVLSGNTIYF.

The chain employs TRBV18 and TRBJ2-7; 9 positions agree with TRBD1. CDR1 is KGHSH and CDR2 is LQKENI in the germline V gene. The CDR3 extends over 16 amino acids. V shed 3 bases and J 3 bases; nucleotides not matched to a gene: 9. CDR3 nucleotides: TGTGCCAGCTCACCTTCCGGGACAGGGATGAGCTACGAGCAGTACTTC. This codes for CASSPSGTGMSYEQYF.

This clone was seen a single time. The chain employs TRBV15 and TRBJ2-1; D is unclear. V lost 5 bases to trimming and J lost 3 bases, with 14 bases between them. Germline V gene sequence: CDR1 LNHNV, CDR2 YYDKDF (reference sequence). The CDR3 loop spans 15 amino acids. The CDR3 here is CATSPELSYYNEQFF. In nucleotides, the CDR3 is TGTGCCACCAGCCCAGAGTTAAGCTACTACAATGAGCAGTTCTTC.

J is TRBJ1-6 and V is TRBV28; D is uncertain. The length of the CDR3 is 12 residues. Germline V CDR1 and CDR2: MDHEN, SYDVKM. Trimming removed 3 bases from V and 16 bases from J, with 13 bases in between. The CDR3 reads CASSFPTLVLHF. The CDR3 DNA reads TGTGCCAGCAGTTTCCCCACCCTGGTACTCCACTTT.